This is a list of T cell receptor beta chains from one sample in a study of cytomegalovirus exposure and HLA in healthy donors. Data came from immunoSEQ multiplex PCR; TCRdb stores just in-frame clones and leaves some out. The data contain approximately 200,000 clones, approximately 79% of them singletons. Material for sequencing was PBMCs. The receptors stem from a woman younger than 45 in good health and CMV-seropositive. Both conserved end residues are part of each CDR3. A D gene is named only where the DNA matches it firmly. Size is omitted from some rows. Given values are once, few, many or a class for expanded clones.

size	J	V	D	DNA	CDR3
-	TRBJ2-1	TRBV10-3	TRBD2	TGTGCCACCGAGGGCGGGAGCGATGAGCAGTTCTTC	CATEGGSDEQFF
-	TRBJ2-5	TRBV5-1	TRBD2	TGCGCCAGCAGCTTCCAGGGAGGGGAGACCCAGTACTTC	CASSFQGGETQYF
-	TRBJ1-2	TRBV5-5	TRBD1	TGTGCCAGCAGCTGGATCATCGGGACAGAACCCTATGGCTACACCTTC	CASSWIIGTEPYGYTF
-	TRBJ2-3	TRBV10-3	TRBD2	TGTGCCATCAGTGAGATGGCGGGGGGCACCACAGATACGCAGTATTTT	CAISEMAGGTTDTQYF
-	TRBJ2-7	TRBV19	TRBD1	TGTGCCAGTAGTATCGGCTCAGGGGGCGACAGCTCCTACGAGCAGTACTTC	CASSIGSGGDSSYEQYF
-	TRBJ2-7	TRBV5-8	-	TGTGCCAGCAGCTTCTCTAGCGAGCACCCCAGCGAGCAGTACTTC	CASSFSSEHPSEQYF
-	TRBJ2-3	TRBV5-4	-	TGTGCCAGCAACCGAGGGGGGGGCTTGACGACAGATACGCAGTATTTT	CASNRGGGLTTDTQYF
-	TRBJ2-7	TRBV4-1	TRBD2	TGCGCCAGCAGCCAATTAGCGGGAGGGTCGGACGAGCAGTACTTC	CASSQLAGGSDEQYF
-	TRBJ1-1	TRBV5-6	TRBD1	TGTGCCAGCAGCTCCCGCGGACAGGGGGCGGACACTGAAGCTTTCTTT	CASSSRGQGADTEAFF
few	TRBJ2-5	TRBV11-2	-	TGTGCCAGCAGTTCTGAGAGGGACCAGTACTTC	CASSSERDQYF
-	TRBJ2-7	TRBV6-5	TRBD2	TGTGCCAGCAGTTACGAAGCGGGGGGCTACTACGAGCAGTACTTC	CASSYEAGGYYEQYF
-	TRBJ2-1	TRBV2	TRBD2	TGTGCCAGCAGTGAAACTAGCGTTTACTACAATGAGCAGTTCTTC	CASSETSVYYNEQFF
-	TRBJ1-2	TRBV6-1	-	TGTGCCAGCAGTGAACTGCCGGGTGGGGGCTACACCTTC	CASSELPGGGYTF
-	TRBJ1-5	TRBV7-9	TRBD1	TGTGCCAGCAGCGACGAGACAGGGGGCGGTCTCAGCAATCAGCCCCAGCATTTT	CASSDETGGGLSNQPQHF
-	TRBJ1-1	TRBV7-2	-	TGTGCCAGCAGCTTCGCTGCCGGGTACACTGAAGCTTTCTTT	CASSFAAGYTEAFF
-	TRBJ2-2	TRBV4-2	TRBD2	TGTGCCAGCAGCCAGGACCTTCTAGCGGGGGGGCCTACGGGGGAGCTGTTTTTT	CASSQDLLAGGPTGELFF
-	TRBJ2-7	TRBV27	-	TGTGCCAGCAGTTTACGTGGGAGAATGTACGAGCAGTACTTC	CASSLRGRMYEQYF
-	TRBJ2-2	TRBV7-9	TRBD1	TGTTCCAGCAGCCCCTTCGGATACAGGGGTGAGAACACCGGGGAGCTGTTTTTT	CSSSPFGYRGENTGELFF
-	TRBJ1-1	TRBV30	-	TGTGCCTGGAAAGAGACAGCGAACACTGAAGCTTTCTTT	CAWKETANTEAFF
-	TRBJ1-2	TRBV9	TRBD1	TGTGCCAGCAGCGTAGATTTGGACAGGGGATATGGCTACACCTTC	CASSVDLDRGYGYTF
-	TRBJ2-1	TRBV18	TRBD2	TGTGCCAGCTCACCCCCCGCTAGCGGGGAAGCGGTTGAGCAGTTCTTC	CASSPPASGEAVEQFF
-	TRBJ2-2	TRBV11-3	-	TGTGCCAGCAGCTATAGCGGATTGAACACCGGGGAGCTGTTTTTT	CASSYSGLNTGELFF
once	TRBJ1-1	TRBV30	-	TGTGCCTGGAGTGTACTCAACAGCCTGAACACTGAAGCTTTCTTT	CAWSVLNSLNTEAFF
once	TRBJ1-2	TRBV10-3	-	TGTGCCATCAGTGTGGAGGGCTATGGCTACACCTTC	CAISVEGYGYTF
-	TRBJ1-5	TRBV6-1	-	TGTGCCAGCAGTGAGGGGGCCATAGGTCAGCCCCAGCATTTT	CASSEGAIGQPQHF
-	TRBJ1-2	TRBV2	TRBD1	TGTGCCAGCAGTCCAGACAGGGGGAACTATGGCTACACCTTC	CASSPDRGNYGYTF
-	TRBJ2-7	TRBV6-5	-	TGTGCCAGCAGATCACACGGGTTTTTCTTCGAAGACTTC	CASRSHGFFFEDF
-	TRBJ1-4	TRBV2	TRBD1	TGTGCCAGCCGCAGGGGGCCGGGCGGTCGGGAAAAACTGTTTTTT	CASRRGPGGREKLFF
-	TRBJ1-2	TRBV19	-	TGTGCCAGTTCCCTTGGGGGACTTAACTATGGCTACACCTTC	CASSLGGLNYGYTF
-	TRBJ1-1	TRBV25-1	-	TGTGCCGGATCTACAGGGTCGGGAGAAGCTTTCTTT	CAGSTGSGEAFF
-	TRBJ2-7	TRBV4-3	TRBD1	TGCGCCAGCAGCCGACAGGGAATAGGAGAGCAGTACTTC	CASSRQGIGEQYF
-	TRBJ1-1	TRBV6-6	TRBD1	TGTGCCAGCAGTTTCAACCGGGACAGGAGCTTTGAAGCTTTCTTT	CASSFNRDRSFEAFF
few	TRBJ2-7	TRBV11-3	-	TGTGCCAGCAGCCCGCCGACAGTCCTCTCCTACGAGCAGTACTTC	CASSPPTVLSYEQYF
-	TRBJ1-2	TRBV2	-	TGTGCCAGCAGTGGCCAAGACAGAAACTATGGCTACACCTTC	CASSGQDRNYGYTF
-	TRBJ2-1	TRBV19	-	TGTGCCAGTAGTATATTGAGCTCCTACAATGAGCAGTTCTTC	CASSILSSYNEQFF
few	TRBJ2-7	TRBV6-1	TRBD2	TGTGCCAGCAGTGAACCGCTAGCGGGGGGCCTAGTTTCCGAGCAGTACTTC	CASSEPLAGGLVSEQYF
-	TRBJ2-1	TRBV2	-	TGTGCCAGCAGTGACCGGGTAGATGAGCAGTTCTTC	CASSDRVDEQFF
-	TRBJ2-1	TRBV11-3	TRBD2	TGTGCCAGCAGCCACCGGGGGGAGGGAGTCAACAATGAGCAGTTCTTC	CASSHRGEGVNNEQFF
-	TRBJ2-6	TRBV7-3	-	TGTGCCAGCAGCTTAACCTTGTTCCAAAGAGAAACCGTGAGGCAAGCGTCTGGGGCCAACGTCCTGACTTTC	CASSLTLFQRETVRQASGANVLTF
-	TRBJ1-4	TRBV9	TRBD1	TGTGCCAGCAGCGTAGCACAGGGGGATGAAAAACTGTTTTTT	CASSVAQGDEKLFF
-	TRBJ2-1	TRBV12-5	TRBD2	TGTGCTAGTGCTCTAGCGGGAGGTGGGGGCAATGAGCAGTTCTTC	CASALAGGGGNEQFF
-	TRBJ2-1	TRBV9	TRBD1	TGTGCCAGCAGCTTCTTCCCCGGGACAGGGCCGCTCGATGAGCAGTTCTTC	CASSFFPGTGPLDEQFF
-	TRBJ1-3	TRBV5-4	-	TGTGCCAGCTCGGCGGATGGAAACACCATATATTTT	CASSADGNTIYF
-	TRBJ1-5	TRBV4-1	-	TGCGCCAGCAGCCAAGTTTTGGGCGCCGTAAATCAGCCCCAGCATTTT	CASSQVLGAVNQPQHF
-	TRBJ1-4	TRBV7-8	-	TGTGCCAGCACCATTGGGCGGACAGCTAATGAAAAACTGTTTTTT	CASTIGRTANEKLFF
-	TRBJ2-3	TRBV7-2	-	TGTGCCAGCAGCTTGCGGCTAGATGCGCAGTATTTT	CASSLRLDAQYF
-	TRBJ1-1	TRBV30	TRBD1	TGTGCCTGGAGTCCGGGACAGGGGATGAACACTGAAGCTTTCTTT	CAWSPGQGMNTEAFF
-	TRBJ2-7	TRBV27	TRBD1	TGTGCCAGCAGTCTAACAGGGGTAGCCTCCTACGAGCAGTACTTC	CASSLTGVASYEQYF
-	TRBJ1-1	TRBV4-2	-	TGTGCCAGCAGCCAAGGGGGACACCTGAACACTGAAGCTTTCTTT	CASSQGGHLNTEAFF
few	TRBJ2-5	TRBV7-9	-	TGTGCCAGCAGCCTAGTGGGGGGGCTCGAGACCCAGTACTTC	CASSLVGGLETQYF
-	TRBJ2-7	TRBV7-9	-	TGTGCCAGCAGCTTACAGGGGTACGAGCAGTACTTC	CASSLQGYEQYF